The 13 T cell receptor beta chains given below trace back to one sample, sequenced in a study of T-cell reconstitution after alpha-beta-depleted transplantation in children. Unique molecular identifiers were incorporated when the TCRbeta library was constructed. TCRdb re-derived calls from the PCR reads in MiXCR, one entry per CDR3 protein. The sample contains about 540,000 distinct CDR3 sequences, 15% to 20% of which appear only once. The specimen comprised PBMCs from the stem cell graft donor, sampled from the stem cell graft. The receptors derive from a human donor who donated a stem cell graft to a child with acute lymphoblastic leukemia.

This sequence joins TRBV18 and TRBJ2-1; 15 nucleotides agree with TRBD2. V was pared by 4 bases and J by 7 bases, with 5 bases of the junction left unmatched. CDR1 is KGHSH and CDR2 is LQKENI in the germline V gene. The CDR3 is made up of 16 amino acids. Here the CDR3 DNA reads TGTGCCAGCTCACGAGGACTAGCGGGAGGGCCGAATGAGCAGTTCTTC. Its translation: CASSRGLAGGPNEQFF.

This sequence joins TRBV3-1 and TRBJ2-1; TRBD2 matches 11 bases. The V segment lost 1 base and the J segment 7 bases; nucleotides outside the gene matches: 6. Germline V lookup: CDR1 LGHDT, CDR2 YNNKEL (reference sequence). The CDR3 contains 16 residues. DNA for the CDR3: TGTGCCAGCAGCCAAGGCTTGGGGACTAGCGGTAATGAGCAGTTCTTC. Translating gives CASSQGLGTSGNEQFF.

This chain uses TRBV20-1 with TRBJ2-7, with 7 bases matching TRBD2. This CDR3 has 14 amino acids. Trimming removed 3 bases from V and 3 bases from J; junction bases left unmatched: 8. The germline V gene encodes CDR1 DFQATT and CDR2 SNEGSKA (reference sequence). The CDR3: CSARGGALDYEQYF. For the CDR3, the DNA is TGCAGTGCTAGGGGAGGGGCCTTAGACTACGAGCAGTACTTC.

Regarding this clonotype: One end of the junction does not line up with germline, which may come from a read error. The chain recombines TRBV7-9 with TRBJ2-3, with D unresolved. There are 12 residues in the CDR3. Germline-derived CDR1 and CDR2 are SEHNR and FQNEAQ (reference sequence). CDR3 DNA: TGTTCCAGCAGCACCGGAGTAGATACGCAGTATTTT. Translating gives CSSSTGVDTQYF.

V gene TRBV29-1 combines with J gene TRBJ2-3, with 11 bases aligning to TRBD2. CDR1 SQVTM and CDR2 ANQGSEA come from the germline V gene. This CDR3 region has 16 residues. Trimming took 2 bases from V and 6 from J; bases not matched to a gene: 10. The CDR3 spells CSVEPTLAGEGDTQYF. For the CDR3, the DNA is TGCAGCGTTGAACCGACACTAGCGGGAGAGGGTGATACGCAGTATTTT.

V and J are TRBV9 and TRBJ2-4; no clear D gene. Germline V lookup: CDR1 SGDLS, CDR2 YYNGEE. The V gene lost 3 bases and the J gene lost 0 bases, with 16 bases spanning the gap. The CDR3 loop spans 17 amino acids. This CDR3 is CASSAGLGLKAKNIQYF. Written as DNA, the CDR3 is TGTGCCAGCAGCGCCGGCCTGGGTCTGAAAGCCAAAAACATTCAGTACTTC.

The chain combines TRBV12-3 or TRBV12-4 with TRBJ2-3; no firm D call. V shed 7 bases and J shed 0 bases, with 5 bases lying between them. The CDR3 has 12 amino acids. CDR3 residues: CASTTSTDTQYF. The DNA for the CDR3 is TGTGCCAGCACAACGAGCACAGATACGCAGTATTTT.

There are a few counts of this clonotype. The rearrangement uses TRBV18 and TRBJ1-4; TRBD1 might be the D (6 bases). The germline gives CDR1 KGHSH, CDR2 LQKENI. The V end lost 1 base, the J end lost 7 bases, and 7 bases lay between the germline ends. There are 13 residues in the CDR3. Written as DNA, the CDR3 is TGTGCCAGCTCACCACGGACAGTTGAAAAACTGTTTTTT. Its protein product is CASSPRTVEKLFF.

This clonotype was seen only a few times. This chain uses TRBV12-3 or TRBV12-4 with TRBJ1-2; D is perhaps TRBD1 (5 bases). The CDR3 contains 14 residues. The V end was cut by 8 bases, the J end by 2 bases, with 15 bases between. The CDR3 spells CASLGDIENYGYTF. CDR3 bases: TGTGCCAGCCTGGGGGATATAGAAAACTATGGCTACACCTTC.

This clonotype was observed at least ten times. The gene calls are TRBV29-1 and TRBJ2-1; either TRBD1 or TRBD2 may supply D (5 bases each). V gave up 7 bases and J gave up 1 base, with 11 bases separating them. Germline loops: CDR1 SQVTM, CDR2 ANQGSEA. The CDR3 runs 13 residues. CDR3 residues: CSGEKGSYNEQFF. Here the CDR3 DNA reads TGCAGCGGGGAGAAGGGGTCCTACAATGAGCAGTTCTTC.

This clonotype has just a few counts. J is TRBJ2-1 and V is TRBV29-1; 9 bases are a match to TRBD2. This CDR3 comprises 16 residues. Germline loops: CDR1 SQVTM, CDR2 ANQGSEA. Losses at the gene ends were 4 bases for V and 0 bases for J; bases not matched to a gene: 7. The CDR3 coding sequence is TGCAGCGTTGCCAGCGGGAGGTTCAGCTCCTACAATGAGCAGTTCTTC. This codes for CSVASGRFSSYNEQFF.

In this sample, this clonotype turned up a few times. This chain joins TRBV27 and TRBJ2-3; TRBD2 matches 14 bases. The V and J ends lost 4 bases and 0 bases, in that order; junction bases with no gene match: 12. Germline V gene sequence: CDR1 MNHEY, CDR2 SMNVEV (reference sequence). The CDR3 has 20 residues. CDR3 sequence reads: CASSSALAGLAGASTDTQYF. The CDR3 DNA reads TGTGCCAGCAGTTCCGCCCTCGCGGGACTAGCGGGGGCTAGCACAGATACGCAGTATTTT.

This clonotype was detected a few times. The chain joins TRBV5-1 to TRBJ1-2; tentative D call: TRBD1 (6 bases). V was shortened by 4 bases and J by 4 bases, with 14 bases between the two germline ends. Germline V CDR1 and CDR2: SGHRS, YFSETQ. The CDR3 is 14 amino acids. This CDR3 reads CASSPTGFGYGYTF. The CDR3 DNA follows: TGCGCCAGCAGCCCCACAGGGTTTGGCTATGGCTACACCTTC.